This T cell receptor (beta chain) comes out of a study of spatial heterogeneity in lung cancer. Time point indicated: sample taken at primary tumor resection. Tumor, nontumor lung or frozen PBMC supplied whole RNA that was sequenced unsorted. The donors were some 70 patients with non-small cell lung cancer that was early-stage and untreated. CDR3 length: 14 residues. Trimming shortened V by 8 bases and J by 6 bases, and 19 bases separated the two germline ends. Germline V gene data show CDR1 as MNHEY and CDR2 as SVGEGT. The study tagged each TCR cDNA molecule with a unique molecular identifier. TCRdb called the 5' RACE reads again in MiXCR, with one record for every CDR3 protein. This table holds tens of thousands of distinct CDR3 sequences, approximately 12% found once. This clonotype was seen at least ten times.

The clonotype originates from a male donor with early-stage non-small cell lung cancer. The starting material was PBMCs, obtained at surgery. The chain couples TRBV6-2 or TRBV6-3 to TRBJ1-2; D perhaps matches TRBD1 (5 bases). In DNA, the CDR3 is TGTGCCAGCGGAACGGGCAGGGCCGTTAATGGCTACACCTTC. This sequence encodes CASGTGRAVNGYTF.